Sequencing of this T cell receptor beta chain was carried out in a study of cytotoxic CD8 clonotypes in ibrutinib-treated CLL. The study's findings and limits: The clonality went up when patients responded to ibrutinib and dropped back toward baseline at progression.

On this clone: Antigen unknown.

Repertoires were generated with immunoSEQ multiplex PCR, while TCRdb's copy carries only in-frame clones and drops some. The sample includes about 68,000 clones, 68% of them seen just once. The germline gives CDR1 SGHNT, CDR2 YYREEE (reference sequence). The V end lost 4 bases, the J end lost 0 bases, and 7 bases lay between the germline ends. The CDR3 is 14 amino acids. Sequenced here: PBMCs, sampled after 12 months of ibrutinib treatment. The V and J genes are TRBV5-4 and TRBJ1-4; no clear D gene. This TCR came from a human donor with chronic lymphocytic leukemia. DNA for the CDR3: TGTGCCAGCAGCCGCGCAGCAACTAATGAAAAACTGTTTTTT. It is translated as CASSRAATNEKLFF.